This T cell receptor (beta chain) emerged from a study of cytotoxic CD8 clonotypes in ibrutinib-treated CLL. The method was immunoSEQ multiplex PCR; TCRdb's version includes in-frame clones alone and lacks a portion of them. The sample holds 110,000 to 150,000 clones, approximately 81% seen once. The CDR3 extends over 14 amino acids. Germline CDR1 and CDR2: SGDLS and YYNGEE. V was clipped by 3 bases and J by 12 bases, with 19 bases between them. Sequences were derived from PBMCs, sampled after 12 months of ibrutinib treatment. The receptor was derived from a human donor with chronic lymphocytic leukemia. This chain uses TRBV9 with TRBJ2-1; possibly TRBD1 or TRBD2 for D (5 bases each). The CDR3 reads CASSAPGLEKAQFF. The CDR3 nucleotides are TGTGCCAGCAGCGCTCCGGGGCTGGAGAAGGCGCAGTTCTTC.